The present TCR beta chain was sequenced within a study of cytomegalovirus exposure and HLA in healthy donors. This clone has more than one count but fewer than ten. Use of 60 Vbeta and 13 Jbeta primers characterized the PCR. Repertoires were generated with immunoSEQ multiplex PCR, while TCRdb's copy carries only in-frame clones and drops some. The sample yields approximately 140,000 clones, 75% to 80% seen once. Trimming cost V 6 bases and J 0 bases, with 8 bases left between them. Germline lookup yields CDR1 MNHNS and CDR2 SASEGT. The CDR3 is made up of 13 amino acids. The chain is built from TRBV6-1 and TRBJ1-1; D is undetermined. This receptor was obtained from a woman between 40 and 55 years old in good health and CMV-seropositive. The source material was PBMCs. For the CDR3, the DNA is TGTGCCAGCAGCAGGCCGATGAACACTGAAGCTTTCTTT. This codes for CASSRPMNTEAFF.